This TCR beta chain originates from a study of cytomegalovirus exposure and HLA in healthy donors. This PCR relied on a set of 60 Vbeta primers and 13 Jbeta primers. The table came from immunoSEQ multiplex PCR; TCRdb's copy has only in-frame clones and leaves some out. The data hold more than 70,000 clones, with about 71% observed a single time. Losses at the gene ends were 10 bases for V and 3 bases for J; bases not matched to a gene: 4. This CDR3 has 13 residues. The V gene's germline CDR1 is MNHNY and CDR2 SVGAGI (reference sequence). The receptor comes from a woman between 45 and 60 years old in good health and CMV-seropositive. The sample consisted of PBMCs. The chain recombines TRBV6-6 with TRBJ2-1; 9 bases line up with TRBD2. The CDR3 bases are TGTGCCACGAGCGGGAGGATCTACAATGAGCAGTTCTTC. Translated, it gives CATSGRIYNEQFF.